This TCR beta chain originates from a study of CD8+ T cells in alopecia areata. Study findings and constraints: Scalp data also include sequences from resident alphabeta T cells of normal skin.

As regards this clone: The antigen remains unidentified.

This CDR3 region has 14 residues. In germline, CDR1 is SQVTM, CDR2 ANQGSEA. V lost 3 bases and J 2 bases, leaving 14 bases between the germline ends. Sequencing relied on a cDNA template that was reverse transcribed from extracted RNA. This table comes from immunoSEQ multiplex PCR, and its TCRdb copy is limited to in-frame clones, with some not included. The sample gives 100,000 to 150,000 clones, about 57% of which show up once; 4.5% to 5.5% is in the top ten. This sample comprised CD4+ T cells sorted from blood, obtained at week 0. The TCR sequence derives from a human donor with alopecia areata. The chain recombines TRBV29-1 with TRBJ2-7, with D possibly being TRBD1 or TRBD2 (6 bases each). CDR3 DNA sequence: TGCAGCGTTGACATTCGGGGGCCCACCTACGAGCAGTACTTC. Encoded protein: CSVDIRGPTYEQYF.